Listed here is a single T cell receptor beta chain. The table lists this clonotype with many counts. Its antigen is currently not known. Base quality data are lacking; no much larger clone is found one base away. The record originates from a study of T cells after yellow fever vaccination (dated by TCRdb to the late 2010s). Background on the whole study: The SMART-Seq v4 Ultra Low Input RNA kit was used to prepare libraries from fractions with low cell numbers. To track T-cell clones before and after primary and booster YFV17D yellow fever vaccination, bulk TCR alpha and beta repertoires were sequenced longitudinally. Two healthy male donors, one aged 18 to 30 and one aged 30 to 40 years, were included in the cohort. Blood samples were taken at several timepoints before and after primary and secondary immunization, and bulk PBMC replicates and cell subsets were isolated.

TCRdb records Illumina NovaSeq 6000 as the sequencer. Synthesis of TCR cDNA relied on 5'RACE template switching, a step that introduced a universal primer site along with unique molecular identifiers. Priming for cDNA synthesis came from both the TCR alpha and TCR beta constant segments. Two PCR steps were used to amplify libraries, with sample barcodes and sequencing adapters being added in the second step. Sequencing of the libraries was done on either Illumina HiSeq 2500 (2x100 bp) or NovaSeq (2x150 bp). The study's own analysis went as follows. Demultiplexing of reads and collapsing into UMI consensus sequences were performed with MIGEC, and V(D)J alignment was carried out with MiXCR. Using edgeR on replicate PBMC samples, clonotypes were called vaccine-responding if FDR was below 0.01 and the log2 fold change was above 5 up to day 15. Each bulk clonotype was labeled CD4 or CD8 based on which sequenced repertoire, CD4 or CD8, contained the clonotype at higher abundance. TCRdb reprocessed the public reads (quality trimming at Q25 with fastp, clone calling with MiXCR) and kept in-frame beta chains. Each entry merges the rows of one CDR3 protein and shows their most common DNA and genes. TCRdb's processing, not the study's, gives the V and J calls here. A total of 250,000 to 300,000 distinct CDR3 sequences appear in this sample, 8.7% of them only once. Of the sample, around 3.1% falls within the top ten clones.

What this sample's treatment or condition label stands for: live attenuated yellow fever vaccine strain. PBMCs were isolated from peripheral blood using a standard Ficoll-Paque protocol. Dynabeads CD4 and CD8 positive selection kits were used to isolate the CD4 and CD8 T-cell fractions. RNA was extracted with TriZol from bulk PBMCs, CD4 and CD8 fractions, and dextramer-positive and dextramer-negative fractions. General findings and caveats noted by the study authors: Computational filtering was needed because FACS-sorted repertoires could contain abundant contaminating clonotypes from the bulk population. Only a couple of donors were included in the study, so the extent to which the findings can be generalized is limited. Compared with the primary T-cell response, the secondary T-cell response was faster but weaker, reaching its peak on day 5 rather than on day 15. Most clones expanded after primary vaccination (approximately 96% of CD4 and about 85% of CD8) were re-detected after the booster, suggesting that broad memory maintenance occurred. A small share of clonotypes was detected in both CD4 and CD8 compartments, with the overlap likely arising from convergent recombination.

Looking up the germline V gene yields CDR1 SQVTM and CDR2 ANQGSEA. Clipping removes 5 bases from V and 0 bases from J, with 9 as the unmatched junction base count. The CDR3 holds 15 amino acids from the cysteine to the phenylalanine. The retained sequence is limited to the CDR3, 45 bases, with the frame set at the first base. The clonotype was recovered from a man younger than 35 who received the YFV17D yellow fever vaccine. Sequenced here: CD4+ T cells sorted from PBMCs, sampled 5 days after the yellow fever booster vaccination. The chain links TRBV29-1 with TRBJ2-7, and TRBD2 matches 8 of the central bases. The CDR3 loop reads CSVLKLAGISYEQYF. The DNA reads TGCAGCGTTCTCAAATTAGCGGGAATCTCCTACGAGCAGTACTTC.